This T cell receptor (beta chain) was recorded in a study of PD-L1 blockade in urothelial cancer (dated by TCRdb to about 2017). With regard to the full study: Therapy was started in the mid-2010s for all patients, and atezolizumab 1,200 mg was administered intravenously every 3 weeks. About 90% of the roughly 29 patients were males with bladder-origin urothelial cancer, and about 65% of the 29 reported a prior smoking history. Blood samples yielded a median of roughly 150,000 T cells and 65,000 to 95,000 unique TCRs, with median clonality roughly 0.084. Pretreatment tumor samples and matched peripheral blood, collected serially before and after atezolizumab treatment, underwent TCR sequencing. Twenty-nine patients had pretreatment blood TCR-seq, roughly 24 had at least one posttreatment blood collection, and roughly 24 had tumor TCR-seq. Durable clinical benefit was defined as a progression-free survival longer than 6 months, and TCR features were additionally tested against progression-free survival and overall survival. An ECOG performance status of 0 or 1 was recorded for the patients, and 0 to 3 prior chemotherapy regimens had been received by the patients. Whole exome sequencing and RNA sequencing of pretreatment tumors were performed alongside TCR sequencing in the same patients. Roughly 10 patients achieved durable clinical benefit and some 21 did not. Blood samples were analyzed at 3 weeks after treatment start (second dose) and at 6 weeks after treatment start. The study, an exploratory multi-omic analysis, examined somatic, immune and clinical correlates of response to PD-L1 blockade with atezolizumab in urothelial cancer. Study-wide conclusions, independent of this receptor: Greater expansion of tumor-associated TCR clones in peripheral blood 3 weeks after the start of treatment was observed in patients with durable benefit (n ≈ 22, p = 0.022). Improved progression-free and overall survival was associated with having pretreatment peripheral blood TCR clonality below the median. Because the sample size was small (n ≈ 29) and many of the analyses were exploratory, the results are meant to be hypothesis-generating.

To estimate absolute template abundance from read counts, synthetic TCR analog templates were spiked into each PCR. The immunoSEQ assay used bias-controlled V and J gene primers to amplify TCRbeta CDR3 regions from genomic DNA. Sequencing of rearranged TCRbeta segments was done at approximately 20X coverage. For the original study's pipeline: Sequencing errors were corrected by clustering, and CDR3s were annotated against IMGT so that V, D and J genes could be assigned. Out-of-frame and stop-codon sequences were excluded, and only productive TCRbeta rearrangements were used in downstream analyses. To compute clonality, Shannon entropy was normalized by the log of the number of unique productive sequences and then subtracted from one. Fisher's exact test with Benjamini-Hochberg correction, using a cutoff of adjusted p below 0.01, was how clones that differed between time points or between blood and tumor were identified. Not all clones reach the TCRdb copy of this immuneACCESS table, which keeps in-frame sequences only. Checked studies attribute under half of the gap to unresolved V genes and leave the rest unexplained. The V and J calls and clone size come from that table; D and trimming were worked out from the DNA. In all, the sample holds 25,000 to 35,000 clones, and about 87% of those were seen once. The top ten clones comprise 1.5% to 2% of the sample.

A total of 25 to 35 patients with locally advanced or metastatic urothelial carcinoma, treated at Memorial Sloan Kettering on a trial protocol, made up the cohort. Peripheral blood mononuclear cells were collected from each patient pretreatment and during treatment, giving between 1 and 8 total time points per patient. The Qiagen DNeasy Blood extraction kit was used to purify genomic DNA from total PBMCs and from tumor samples. PBMCs were collected pretreatment and during treatment, and were isolated and stored as previously described. A note on this clone: Its antigen is currently not known. No base quality information exists; no much larger clone differs at one position.

CDR1 and CDR2 were assigned from the germline V gene as LGHNA and YNFKEQ. From the cysteine through the phenylalanine, the CDR3 covers 16 amino acids. Kept here is only the CDR3 DNA, which spans 48 bases and is read in frame from base 1. Relative to germline, V is 1 base shorter and J is 5 bases shorter, with 17 bases between their ends. This receptor chain uses TRBV4-2 and TRBJ2-5; the D region possibly corresponds to TRBD2 (6 bases align). Sequencing was performed on PBMCs, taken around atezolizumab (anti-PD-L1) treatment. The TCR sequence derives from a middle-aged man with urothelial cancer. The nucleotide sequence is given as TGTGCCAGCAGCCAAGCGACCGGGGGAGTCTCGGAGACCCAGTACTTC. This gives the protein CASSQATGGVSETQYF.